This T cell receptor beta chain was found in a study of T cell responses to AZD1222 COVID-19 vaccine. Background on the study: Pooling of second doses given at about 4 or about 12 weeks was done.

CDR3 size: 16 residues. The V gene's germline CDR1 is MNHNY and CDR2 SVGAGI (reference sequence). V lost 5 bases, J lost 4 bases, and 11 bases stayed unmatched. Libraries were prepared by immunoSEQ multiplex PCR; TCRdb keeps only in-frame clonotypes and omits some of them. The sample lists more than 100,000 clones, 80% to 90% occurring once. This sequence originates from an adult in good health. This chain links TRBV6-6 with TRBJ1-1; the match to TRBD1 covers 9 bases. Sequenced here: peripheral blood, sampled on day 0 of AZD1222 vaccination. Written as DNA, the CDR3 is TGTGCCAGCAGTCAGCCGGGACAGGGTTATAGCACTGAAGCTTTCTTT. It encodes CASSQPGQGYSTEAFF.